Below, 28 T cell receptor beta chains from the same sample are listed, as sequenced in a study of blood T cell repertoires in COVID-19. Only in-frame clones appear in the TCRdb table, and some are missing; sequencing was by immunoSEQ multiplex PCR. The sample includes around 150,000 clones, around 89% seen only once; the top ten take about 2.8%. Input material: peripheral blood. The receptor set was obtained from a man between 60 and 75 years old with acute or convalescent COVID-19.

This chain uses TRBV2 with TRBJ1-2, with D tentatively TRBD1 (6 bases). The CDR3 covers 13 residues. V was cut by 6 bases and J by 7 bases, with 15 bases left in between. From germline, CDR1 is SNHLY and CDR2 FYNNEI. In nucleotides, the CDR3 is TGTGCCAGCAGCCCCCAGGGGTTCCGTGGCTACACCTTC. This sequence encodes CASSPQGFRGYTF.

The chain uses TRBV7-9 and TRBJ2-3; 10 bases align to TRBD1. V lost 2 bases and J lost 6; bases outside the gene matches: 14. The CDR3 contains 18 residues. Germline V gene data show CDR1 as SEHNR and CDR2 as FQNEAQ (reference sequence). CDR3 residues: CASSLTELGQGESDTQYF. CDR3 sequence (DNA): TGTGCCAGCAGCTTAACCGAATTAGGACAGGGGGAGAGTGATACGCAGTATTTT.

This chain links TRBV10-3 with TRBJ1-2, with D tentatively TRBD1 (5 bases). The CDR3 spans 15 residues. The V end was cut by 3 bases, the J end by 4 bases, with 15 bases between. Germline V gene sequence: CDR1 ENHRY, CDR2 SYGVKD. CDR3 in amino acids: CAISDEGARIYGYTF. The CDR3 DNA reads as TGTGCCATCAGTGACGAAGGGGCCCGTATCTATGGCTACACCTTC.

CDR3 nucleotide sequence: TGTGCCAGCAGCGTGACAGGAAACTATGGCTACACCTTC. It codes for CASSVTGNYGYTF. The chain is built from TRBV7-3 and TRBJ1-2, with D maybe TRBD1 (6 bases). With 5 bases removed from V and 2 bases from J, the gap between germline ends came to 9 bases. From germline, CDR1 is SGHTA and CDR2 FQGTGA. The CDR3 spans 13 residues.

This chain links TRBV4-1 with TRBJ1-5; maybe TRBD1 (6 bases). The CDR3 has 15 amino acids. V was pared by 4 bases and J by 7 bases, with 17 bases between. Germline CDR1 is MGHRA and CDR2 is YSYEKL. The CDR3 region is CASSPGVAGDQPQHF. CDR3 sequence (DNA): TGCGCCAGCAGCCCCGGGGTGGCAGGGGACCAGCCCCAGCATTTT.

This clone came up once. The genes are TRBV29-1 and TRBJ1-1, with D perhaps TRBD1 (6 bases). Germline CDR1 SQVTM, CDR2 ANQGSEA. The CDR3 is 11 amino acids. The CDR3 DNA is TGCAGTTCCAGGGGAAACACTGAAGCTTTCTTT. As protein: CSSRGNTEAFF. The variable domain in full, with the rest retrieved from reference TRBV29-1 and TRBJ1-1, is SAVISQKPSRDICQRGTSLTIQCQVDSQVTMMFWYRQQPGQSLTLIATANQGSEATYESGFVIDKFPISRPNLTFSTLTVSNMSPEDSSIYLCSSRGNTEAFFGQGTRLTVV.

This clone was recorded only once. V gene TRBV6-5 combines with J gene TRBJ1-1, with D possibly being TRBD1 (6 bases). Trimming took off 4 bases at V and 1 base at J, with 13 bases between the two ends. The CDR3 runs 15 residues. Germline-derived CDR1 and CDR2 are MNHEY and SVGAGI. The CDR3 DNA is TGTGCCAGCAGTTCTTTGACAGGATCGAACACTGAAGCTTTCTTT. Its protein product is CASSSLTGSNTEAFF.

The J gene is TRBJ1-2, the V gene TRBV12-3 or TRBV12-4; possibly TRBD1 for D (6 bases). V lost 4 bases, J lost 8 bases, and 11 bases lay in between. The CDR3 extends over 12 amino acids. The CDR3 DNA reads as TGTGCCAGCAGTTACAGGGTCCGAGGCTACACCTTC. This gives the protein CASSYRVRGYTF.

The count of this clone is one. The rearrangement joins TRBV5-8 to TRBJ1-1, with D unclear. V lost 1 base, J lost 1 base, and 5 bases lay in between. This CDR3 contains 13 residues. Germline V lookup: CDR1 SGHTS, CDR2 YDEGEE. CDR3 region: CASSLFRNTEAFF. CDR3 in DNA: TGTGCCAGCAGCTTGTTCAGGAACACTGAAGCTTTCTTT.

V usage is TRBV5-1 and J usage is TRBJ1-3; 10 bases match TRBD1. Germline V gene sequence: CDR1 SGHRS, CDR2 YFSETQ. The ends lost 4 bases at V and 12 bases at J; junction bases unmatched: 10. This CDR3 region has 14 residues. The CDR3 DNA reads TGCGCCAGCAGCCTATACGGGACAGGGGATAGCATATATTTT. Encoded protein: CASSLYGTGDSIYF.

CDR3 residues: CAWSGQGAGQPQHF. In DNA, the CDR3 is TGTGCCTGGAGTGGCCAGGGGGCAGGTCAGCCCCAGCATTTT. The chain is built from TRBV30 and TRBJ1-5; 8 positions agree with TRBD1. Germline assignment: CDR1 GTSNPN and CDR2 SVGIG (reference sequence). With 1 base clipped from V and 6 bases from J, the junction kept 5 bases outside the gene matches. This CDR3 region has 14 residues.

V usage is TRBV19 and J usage is TRBJ1-4, with 10 positions matching TRBD1. The junction had 7 bases not matched to a gene; V was cut back by 4 bases and J by 8 bases. This CDR3 region has 15 residues. The V gene's germline CDR1 is LNHDA and CDR2 SQIVND (reference sequence). CDR3 coding DNA: TGTGCCAGTAGTACGCCGGGACAGGGGCGGGAAAAACTGTTTTTT. Translation gives CASSTPGQGREKLFF.

This chain uses TRBV18 with TRBJ1-1, with 7 bases fitting TRBD1. Germline assignment: CDR1 KGHSH and CDR2 LQKENI. This CDR3 comprises 17 residues. Trimming at V came to 1 base and at J to 1 base, leaving 9 bases not matched to a gene. CDR3 sequence: CASSPQGLGQSNTEAFF. The CDR3 bases are TGTGCCAGCTCACCACAGGGCCTGGGACAGTCGAACACTGAAGCTTTCTTT.

The V gene is TRBV6-2 or TRBV6-3, the J gene TRBJ1-5; D is possibly TRBD1 (6 bases). CDR3 length equals 13 residues. Germline V gene sequence: CDR1 MNHEY, CDR2 SVGEGT. V lost 1 base and J 5 bases, leaving 6 bases between the germline ends. This chain's CDR3 is CASSYYRDQPQHF. In DNA form, the CDR3 reads TGTGCCAGCAGTTACTACAGGGATCAGCCCCAGCATTTT.

The chain has TRBV30 and TRBJ1-2; tentative D call: TRBD1 (5 bases). The CDR3 totals 9 residues. Germline assignment: CDR1 GTSNPN and CDR2 SVGIG (reference sequence). This CDR3 reads CAGGEGYTF. DNA of the CDR3: TGTGCGGGGGGGGAAGGCTACACCTTC.

V and J are TRBV2 and TRBJ1-5; 7 positions match TRBD1. In germline, CDR1 is SNHLY, CDR2 FYNNEI. The CDR3 is made up of 15 amino acids. V shed 4 bases, J shed 6 bases, and the junction held 9 bases outside the gene matches. The CDR3 reads CASSVWGTVLQPQHF. CDR3 coding DNA: TGTGCCAGCAGTGTGTGGGGGACAGTACTTCAGCCCCAGCATTTT.

The rearrangement uses TRBV18 and TRBJ1-1; D is possibly TRBD1 (6 bases). The CDR3 length is 14 residues. Trimming removed 4 bases from V and 5 bases from J, with 14 bases in between. Germline V gene sequence: CDR1 KGHSH, CDR2 LQKENI. CDR3 in amino acids: CASSQDRPVTEAFF. In DNA form, the CDR3 reads TGTGCCAGCTCACAAGACAGGCCTGTAACTGAAGCTTTCTTT.

V is TRBV5-1 and J is TRBJ2-7; tentative D call: TRBD1 (5 bases). The CDR3 runs 15 residues. V lost 0 bases and J lost 3, with 13 bases in between. Germline loops: CDR1 SGHRS, CDR2 YFSETQ. In DNA, the CDR3 is TGCGCCAGCAGCTTGGTGGCAGGGAATAACTACGAGCAGTACTTC. Its protein is CASSLVAGNNYEQYF.

The J gene is TRBJ2-2, the V gene TRBV5-1, with D tentatively TRBD2 (6 bases). Looked up from germline, CDR1 is SGHRS and CDR2 is YFSETQ. The CDR3 extends over 15 amino acids. The ends were cut back, 0 bases at V and 5 bases at J, with 11 bases in the middle. The CDR3 coding sequence is TGCGCCAGCAGCTTGGGCGGGGTCGGGACCGGGGAGCTGTTTTTT. The encoded protein is CASSLGGVGTGELFF.

V is TRBV6-5 and J is TRBJ1-1; D is undetermined. CDR1 and CDR2 from the germline V gene are MNHEY and SVGAGI. Trimming removed 6 bases from V and 1 base from J, with 9 bases in between. This CDR3 is built from 13 residues. In DNA form, the CDR3 reads TGTGCCAGCAGGAAGACTGAGAACACTGAAGCTTTCTTT. Its translation: CASRKTENTEAFF.

The J gene is TRBJ1-6, the V gene TRBV28, with 10 bases matching TRBD1. V trimming: 4 bases; J trimming: 5 bases; junction bases outside the gene matches: 2. The CDR3 runs to 15 residues. Germline CDR1 MDHEN, CDR2 SYDVKM. The CDR3 DNA reads TGTGCCAGCAGTTGGACAGGGGGGAATAATTCACCCCTCCACTTT. It is translated as CASSWTGGNNSPLHF. The full variable domain, in which reference TRBV28 and TRBJ1-6 provide the parts outside the CDR3, is DVKVTQSSRYLVKRTGEKVFLECVQDMDHENMFWYRQDPGLGLRLIYFSYDVKMKEKGDIPEGYSVSREKKERFSLILESASTNQTSMYLCASSWTGGNNSPLHFGNGTRLTVT.

V and J are TRBV18 and TRBJ2-7; 8 bases match TRBD1. The CDR3 consists of 15 residues. Germline values: CDR1 KGHSH, CDR2 LQKENI. The junction had 9 bases not matched to a gene; V was cut back by 3 bases and J by 5 bases. CDR3 in amino acids: CASSPRTGPENEQYF. The CDR3 region has the DNA TGTGCCAGCTCACCTCGGACAGGGCCTGAGAACGAGCAGTACTTC.

The chain employs TRBV6-1 and TRBJ2-7; TRBD1 is a possible D gene (5 bases). The CDR3 is 12 residues long. In germline, CDR1 is MNHNS, CDR2 SASEGT. The V and J ends lost 2 bases and 4 bases respectively, with 6 bases between them. CDR3 DNA: TGTGCCAGCAGTGAATCAGGGTACGAGCAGTACTTC. As protein: CASSESGYEQYF.

V and J are TRBV9 and TRBJ2-6; TRBD1 aligns across 11 bases. The CDR3 totals 22 residues. Germline CDR1 reads SGDLS; CDR2 reads YYNGEE. Trimming removed 4 bases from V and 0 bases from J; junction bases left unmatched: 18. CDR3 coding DNA: TGTGCCAGCAGCCCACGGACAGGGGGCTGGCCAACCGGGGTCTCTGGGGCCAACGTCCTGACTTTC. It codes for CASSPRTGGWPTGVSGANVLTF.

A note on this clone: Other DNA sequences within the sample encode an identical CDR3. The CDR3 protein is CASSPTTGSYEQYF. The CDR3 bases are TGTGCCAGCTCCCCGACGACAGGGTCCTACGAGCAGTACTTC. The rearrangement uses TRBV18 and TRBJ2-7; 7 nucleotides agree with TRBD1. The trim removed 6 bases at V and 1 base at J, leaving 6 bases unmatched. CDR3 size: 14 residues. Per germline, CDR1 KGHSH and CDR2 LQKENI.

Only a few counts were recorded for this clone. The V gene is TRBV9, the J gene TRBJ2-7; 8 nucleotides align to TRBD1. Germline CDR1 SGDLS, CDR2 YYNGEE. The CDR3 has 16 amino acids. J was trimmed by 5 bases and V by 4 bases; bases with no gene match: 14. Here the CDR3 DNA reads TGTGCCAGCAGCCCCTCCGACCAGGGGGCGCAAAACGAGCAGTACTTC. The encoded protein is CASSPSDQGAQNEQYF.

This chain joins TRBV6-1 and TRBJ1-2, with D tentatively TRBD1 (5 bases). V was clipped by 1 base and J by 8 bases, with 17 bases between them. CDR1 and CDR2 from the germline V gene are MNHNS and SASEGT. CDR3 length: 15 residues. In nucleotides, the CDR3 is TGTGCCAGCAGTGAAGAGGGGCGGCTCTCGCGGGGCTACACCTTC. This sequence encodes CASSEEGRLSRGYTF.

The chain couples TRBV7-9 to TRBJ1-1, with TRBD1 matching 7 bases. The V gene's germline CDR1 is SEHNR and CDR2 FQNEAQ (reference sequence). V lost 6 bases, J lost 7 bases, and 14 bases stayed unmatched. The CDR3 spans 15 residues. Here the CDR3 DNA reads TGTGCCAGCAGTCTTGCCGAAACAGGGGATGTTGAAGCTTTCTTT. It yields the protein CASSLAETGDVEAFF.